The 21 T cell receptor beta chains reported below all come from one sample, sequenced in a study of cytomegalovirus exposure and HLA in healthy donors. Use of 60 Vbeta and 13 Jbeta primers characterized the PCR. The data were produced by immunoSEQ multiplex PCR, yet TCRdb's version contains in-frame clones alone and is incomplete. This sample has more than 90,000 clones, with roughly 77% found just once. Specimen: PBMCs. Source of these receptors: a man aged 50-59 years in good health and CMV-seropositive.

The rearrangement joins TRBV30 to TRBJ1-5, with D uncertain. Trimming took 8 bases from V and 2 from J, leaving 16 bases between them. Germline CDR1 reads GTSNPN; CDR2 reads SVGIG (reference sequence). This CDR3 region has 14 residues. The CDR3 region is CAGGRAEGNQPQHF. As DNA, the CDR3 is TGTGCCGGAGGGAGGGCGGAGGGCAATCAGCCCCAGCATTTT.

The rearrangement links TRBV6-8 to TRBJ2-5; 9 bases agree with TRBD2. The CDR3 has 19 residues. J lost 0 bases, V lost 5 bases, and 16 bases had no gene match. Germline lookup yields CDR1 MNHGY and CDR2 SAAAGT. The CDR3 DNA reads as TGTGCCAGCAGTCTCTCTCCGATGGTTCTAGCGGGGTACCAAGAGACCCAGTACTTC. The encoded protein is CASSLSPMVLAGYQETQYF.

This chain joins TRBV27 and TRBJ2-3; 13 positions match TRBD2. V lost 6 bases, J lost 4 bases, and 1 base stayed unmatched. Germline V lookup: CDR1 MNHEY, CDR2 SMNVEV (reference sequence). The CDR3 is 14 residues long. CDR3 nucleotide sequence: TGTGCCAGCAGCGGACTAGCGGGAGCAGATACGCAGTATTTT. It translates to CASSGLAGADTQYF.

The CDR3 DNA sequence: TGTGCCAGCTCACCAGTCGGGACTAGCTGGTACAATGAGCAGTTCTTC. Encoded protein: CASSPVGTSWYNEQFF. V and J are TRBV18 and TRBJ2-1; 9 bases fit TRBD2. The CDR3 is 16 amino acids. Trimming removed 2 bases from V and 4 bases from J; junction bases left unmatched: 6. Germline values: CDR1 KGHSH, CDR2 LQKENI.

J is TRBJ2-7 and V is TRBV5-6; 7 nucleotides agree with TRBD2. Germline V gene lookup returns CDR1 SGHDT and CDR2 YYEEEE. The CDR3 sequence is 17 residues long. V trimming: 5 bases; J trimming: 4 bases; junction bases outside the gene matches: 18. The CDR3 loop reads CASRFKGFSSGKYEQYF. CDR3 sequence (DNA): TGTGCCAGCAGATTCAAAGGCTTCTCCAGCGGGAAGTACGAGCAGTACTTC.

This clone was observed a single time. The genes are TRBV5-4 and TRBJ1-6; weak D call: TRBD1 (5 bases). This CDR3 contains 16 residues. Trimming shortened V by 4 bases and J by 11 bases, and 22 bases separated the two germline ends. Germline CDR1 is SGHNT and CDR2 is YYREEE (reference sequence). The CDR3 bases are TGTGCCAGCAGCCCCCCCAGGGCCGTCTATGCTGCACCCCTCCACTTT. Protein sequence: CASSPPRAVYAAPLHF.

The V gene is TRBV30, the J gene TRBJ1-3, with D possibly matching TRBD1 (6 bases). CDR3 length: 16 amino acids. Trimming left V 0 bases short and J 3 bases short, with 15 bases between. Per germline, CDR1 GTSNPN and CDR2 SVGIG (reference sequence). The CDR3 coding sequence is TGTGCCTGGAGTGTAAGGGCGGGCAGGGGTGGAAACACCATATATTTT. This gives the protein CAWSVRAGRGGNTIYF.

The CDR3 is CASSTETGTEAFF. The CDR3 region has the DNA TGTGCCAGCAGCACCGAGACAGGGACTGAAGCTTTCTTT. The genes are TRBV5-4 and TRBJ1-1, with 7 bases matching TRBD1. The CDR3 contains 13 residues. The germline V gene encodes CDR1 SGHNT and CDR2 YYREEE (reference sequence). V shed 4 bases and J 5 bases; nucleotides not matched to a gene: 5.

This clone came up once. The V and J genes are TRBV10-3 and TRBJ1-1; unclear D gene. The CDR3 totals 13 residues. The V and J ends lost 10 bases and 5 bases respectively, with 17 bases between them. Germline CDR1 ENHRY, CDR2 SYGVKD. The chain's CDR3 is CATSWEGGTEAFF. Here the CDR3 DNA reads TGTGCCACCTCCTGGGAGGGAGGAACTGAAGCTTTCTTT.

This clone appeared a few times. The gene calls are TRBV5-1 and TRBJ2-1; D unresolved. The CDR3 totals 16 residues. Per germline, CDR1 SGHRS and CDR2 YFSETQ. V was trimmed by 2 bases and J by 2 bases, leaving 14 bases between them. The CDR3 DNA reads TGCGCCAGCAGCTTCGACTCCTTCCTACCCTACAATGAGCAGTTCTTC. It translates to CASSFDSFLPYNEQFF.

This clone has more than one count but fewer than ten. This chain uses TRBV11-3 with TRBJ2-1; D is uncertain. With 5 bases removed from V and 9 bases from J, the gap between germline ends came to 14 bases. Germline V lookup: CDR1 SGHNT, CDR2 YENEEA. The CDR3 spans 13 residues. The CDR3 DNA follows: TGTGCCAGCAGCCCCACCCCCATCGGTGAGCAGTTCTTC. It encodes CASSPTPIGEQFF.

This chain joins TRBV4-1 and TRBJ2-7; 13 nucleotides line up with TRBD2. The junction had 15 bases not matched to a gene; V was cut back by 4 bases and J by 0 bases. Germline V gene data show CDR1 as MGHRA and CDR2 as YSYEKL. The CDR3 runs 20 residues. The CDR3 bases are TGCGCCAGCAGCCCGGGGCCGGGACTAGCGGGGACTGGAAGCTCCTACGAGCAGTACTTC. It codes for CASSPGPGLAGTGSSYEQYF.

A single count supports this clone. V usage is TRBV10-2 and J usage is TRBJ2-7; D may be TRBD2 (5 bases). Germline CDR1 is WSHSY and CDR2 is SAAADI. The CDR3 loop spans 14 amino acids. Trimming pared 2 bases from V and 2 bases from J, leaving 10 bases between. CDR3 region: CASSEGLPPYEQYF. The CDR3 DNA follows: TGCGCCAGCAGTGAGGGACTTCCTCCCTACGAGCAGTACTTC.

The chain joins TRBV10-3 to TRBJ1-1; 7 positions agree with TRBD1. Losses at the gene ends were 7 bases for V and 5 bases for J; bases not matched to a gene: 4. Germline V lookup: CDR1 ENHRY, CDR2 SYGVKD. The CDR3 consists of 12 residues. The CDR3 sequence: CAIKGTETEAFF. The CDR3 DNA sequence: TGTGCCATCAAAGGGACAGAAACTGAAGCTTTCTTT.

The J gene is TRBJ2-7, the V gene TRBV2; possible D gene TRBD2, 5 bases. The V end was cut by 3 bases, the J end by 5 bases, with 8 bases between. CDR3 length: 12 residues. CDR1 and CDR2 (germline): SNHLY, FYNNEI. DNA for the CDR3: TGTGCCAGCAGTGATGTGCGGGACGAGCAGTACTTC. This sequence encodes CASSDVRDEQYF. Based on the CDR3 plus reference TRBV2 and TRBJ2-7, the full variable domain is EPEVTQTPSHQVTQMGQEVILRCVPISNHLYFYWYRQILGQKVEFLVSFYNNEISEKSEIFDDQFSVERPDGSNFTLKIRSTKLEDSAMYFCASSDVRDEQYFGPGTRLTVT.

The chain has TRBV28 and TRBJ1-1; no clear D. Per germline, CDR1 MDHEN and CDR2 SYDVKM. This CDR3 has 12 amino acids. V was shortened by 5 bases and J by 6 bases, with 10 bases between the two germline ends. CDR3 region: CASSILSAEAFF. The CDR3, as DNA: TGTGCCAGCAGTATTCTTTCCGCTGAAGCTTTCTTT.

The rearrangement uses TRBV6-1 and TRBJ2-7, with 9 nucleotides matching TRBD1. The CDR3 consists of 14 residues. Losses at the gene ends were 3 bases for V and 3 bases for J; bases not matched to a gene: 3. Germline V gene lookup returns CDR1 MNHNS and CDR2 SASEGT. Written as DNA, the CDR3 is TGTGCCAGCAGTGACTCGGGACAGGGCTACGAGCAGTACTTC. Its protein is CASSDSGQGYEQYF.

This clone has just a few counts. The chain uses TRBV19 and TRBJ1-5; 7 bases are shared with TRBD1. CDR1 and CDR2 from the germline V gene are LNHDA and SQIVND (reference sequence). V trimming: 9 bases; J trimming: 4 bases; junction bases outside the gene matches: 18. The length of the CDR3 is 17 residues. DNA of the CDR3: TGTGCCAGAATCATAAGATACAGGGGTTGGAGGAATCAGCCCCAGCATTTT. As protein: CARIIRYRGWRNQPQHF.

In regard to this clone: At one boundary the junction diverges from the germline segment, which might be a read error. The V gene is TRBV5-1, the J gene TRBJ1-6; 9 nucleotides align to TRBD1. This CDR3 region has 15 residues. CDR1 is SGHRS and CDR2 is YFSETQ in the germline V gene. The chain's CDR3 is CASSWDRELNSPLHF. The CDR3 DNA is TGTGCCAGCAGCTGGGACAGGGAGCTTAATTCACCCCTCCACTTT.

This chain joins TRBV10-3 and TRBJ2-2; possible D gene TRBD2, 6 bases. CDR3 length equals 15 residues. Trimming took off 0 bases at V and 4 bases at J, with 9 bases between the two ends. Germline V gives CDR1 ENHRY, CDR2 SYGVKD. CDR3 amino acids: CAISESRDFTGELFF. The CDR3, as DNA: TGTGCCATCAGTGAGTCGAGGGACTTCACCGGGGAGCTGTTTTTT.

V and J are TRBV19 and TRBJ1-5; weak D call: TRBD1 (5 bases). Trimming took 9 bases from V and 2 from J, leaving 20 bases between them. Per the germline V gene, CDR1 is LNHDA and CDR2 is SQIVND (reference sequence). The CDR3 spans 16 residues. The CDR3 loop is CASLSPLGGGNQPQHF. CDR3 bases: TGTGCCAGCCTTTCGCCGCTGGGGGGGGGCAATCAGCCCCAGCATTTT.